This TCR beta chain was sequenced for a study of blood T cell repertoires in COVID-19 (dated by TCRdb to 2020 to 2022). Context from the whole study: Samples covering the acute and convalescent phases of COVID-19 were provided by collaborators in the United States, Italy and Spain. The prospective study material was composed of cDNA or gDNA derived from T cells, B-cell-depleted T cells, or PBMCs. Deeply sampled blood TCRbeta repertoires from subjects exposed to, actively infected with, or recovered from COVID-19 were included in the dataset. The repertoires were released in a freely available public database meant as a resource for research on the immune response to SARS-CoV-2. Samples were obtained from the ongoing ImmuneRACE study (first 160 participants) and from over a thousand subjects provided by 6 global collaborators. A de-identified subject ID, COVID-19 status, age in years and sex were almost always included in the sample metadata. Where available, HLA class I and class II types were taken from metadata supplied by the sample provider and were not determined by assay-based typing. The investigation overall reported the following: How much clinical and demographic metadata was included differed by source and by participant, and the metadata was provided uncurated.

On this clone: This clone's antigen is unknown. Per-nucleotide qualities are absent, and no much larger clonotype sits a single base away.

Collaborating institutions collected whole blood in K2EDTA tubes following their own protocols. For TCRbeta analysis, collaborators shipped samples in one of three forms: frozen whole blood, isolated PBMCs, or DNA extracted from either of those sample types. TCRbeta CDR3 regions were amplified from genomic DNA by means of the immunoSEQ Assay, a bias-controlled multiplex PCR. The paper's data handling went like this. Nucleated cell counts per sample were estimated from amplification of reference gene primers within the assay. To quantify the absolute abundance of each unique TCRbeta CDR3 rearrangement, sequence reads were collapsed and filtered. Productive Simpson clonality was computed per sample as the square root of Simpson's diversity index over productive rearrangements. Entries here come from immuneACCESS through TCRdb and include only in-frame sequences with V and J called. Some clones fail to appear in such tables; in the studies checked, an unresolved V gene covers under half of the shortfall, and the cause of the remainder is unknown. That table gives V, J and clone size, and the DNA gave D and trimming. Recorded for this sample are approximately 230,000 clones; 70% to 90% of them occurred a single time. The top ten clones comprise 1.3% to 1.5% of the sample.

This sequence was found in a man aged 80 or over with acute or convalescent COVID-19. The sequenced sample consisted of peripheral blood.

The DNA sequence is given as TGCGCCAGCAGCCAAGAGGGGCAACCAGGCACTGAAGCTTTCTTT. Its product reads: CASSQEGQPGTEAFF. This chain is built from TRBV4-1 and TRBJ1-1, with a tentative D gene TRBD1 over 5 matching bases. CDR1 MGHRA and CDR2 YSYEKL were looked up in the germline V gene. Trimming removed 0 bases from V and 4 bases from J, leaving 12 bases between the germline ends. The CDR3 holds 15 amino acids from the cysteine to the phenylalanine. Only CDR3 DNA remains: 45 bases, in frame from the first base.